This T cell receptor (beta chain) derives from a study of cytomegalovirus exposure and HLA in healthy donors. This clone showed up just once. What it binds is unknown. PCR primers comprised 60 Vbeta and 13 Jbeta primers. Sequencing was performed with immunoSEQ multiplex PCR; in TCRdb, only in-frame clones are kept and a portion is missing. The sample holds roughly 300,000 clones, about nine tenths seen once. Germline CDR1 ENHRY, CDR2 SYGVKD. V shed 6 bases and J 5 bases; nucleotides not matched to a gene: 8. The CDR3 is 14 amino acids. Study-level findings and limits: One variant, a missense change in DCLRE1C, was linked in a later analysis to TCR beta V- and J-gene trimming. There were some 150 TCR beta chains listed as cytomegalovirus-associated.

The material sequenced was PBMCs. The receptor was derived from a middle-aged man in good health and CMV-seropositive. The chain recombines TRBV10-3 with TRBJ2-7; TRBD1 matches 9 bases. This chain's CDR3 is CAIRPPGQGNEQYF. For the CDR3, the DNA is TGTGCCATCAGGCCACCGGGACAGGGAAACGAGCAGTACTTC.